These 16 T cell receptor beta chains originate from one sample sequenced in a study of cytomegalovirus exposure and HLA in healthy donors. PCR primers comprised 60 Vbeta and 13 Jbeta primers. Libraries were prepared by immunoSEQ multiplex PCR; TCRdb keeps only in-frame clonotypes and omits some of them. The table shows roughly 98,000 clones, with about 78% occurring only once. Input material: PBMCs. Receptors originate from a man in his forties in good health and CMV-seronegative.

The count of this clone is one. The chain has TRBV7-9 and TRBJ1-3, with no clear D. Germline CDR1 reads SEHNR; CDR2 reads FQNEAQ (reference sequence). This CDR3 comprises 17 residues. The V end lost 5 bases, the J end lost 0 bases, and 17 bases lay between the germline ends. The CDR3 nucleotides are TGTGCCAGCAGCGACACCCGCCAGATCCTCTCTGGAAACACCATATATTTT. The encoded protein is CASSDTRQILSGNTIYF.

This clone qualifies as medium-sized. The chain uses TRBV7-9 and TRBJ1-1; 9 nucleotides align to TRBD1. Germline CDR1 SEHNR, CDR2 FQNEAQ (reference sequence). The CDR3 spans 16 residues. V lost 5 bases, J lost 1 base, and 8 bases stayed unmatched. The CDR3, as DNA: TGTGCCAGCAGCAACGGGACAGGGTATTGGAACACTGAAGCTTTCTTT. Translating it yields CASSNGTGYWNTEAFF. Full variable domain (missing parts from reference TRBV7-9 and TRBJ1-1): DTGVSQNPRHKITKRGQNVTFRCDPISEHNRLYWYRQTLGQGPEFLTYFQNEAQLEKSRLLSDRFSAERPKGSFSTLEIQRTEQGDSAMYLCASSNGTGYWNTEAFFGQGTRLTVV.

The chain uses TRBV5-1 and TRBJ2-3, with 11 positions matching TRBD2. The CDR3 contains 15 residues. The germline CDR1 and CDR2 sequences are SGHRS and YFSETQ. V dropped 6 bases and J dropped 0; count of bases not matched to a gene: 3. The CDR3 DNA is TGCGCCAGCAAACGGACTAGCGGGAGCACAGATACGCAGTATTTT. This translates into CASKRTSGSTDTQYF.

V is TRBV25-1 and J is TRBJ1-6; the D gene is possibly TRBD1 (5 bases). The V and J ends lost 3 bases and 10 bases respectively, with 13 bases between them. This CDR3 is 14 amino acids long. Per the germline V gene, CDR1 is MGHDK and CDR2 is SYGVNS. The CDR3: CASSERPGWSPLHF. CDR3 coding DNA: TGTGCCAGCAGTGAGAGGCCAGGGTGGTCACCCCTCCACTTT.

The V call is TRBV7-9, the J call TRBJ2-3, with a possible D match to TRBD2 (5 bases). In germline, CDR1 is SEHNR, CDR2 FQNEAQ (reference sequence). CDR3 length equals 16 residues. The V end was cut by 8 bases, the J end by 2 bases, with 20 bases between. CDR3 bases: TGTGCCAGCCCCTTGATGAGACTACCAAACACAGATACGCAGTATTTT. This sequence encodes CASPLMRLPNTDTQYF.

V is TRBV5-1 and J is TRBJ2-2, with a possible D match to TRBD2 (5 bases). CDR3 size: 14 residues. Per the germline V gene, CDR1 is SGHRS and CDR2 is YFSETQ. V was cut by 0 bases and J by 6 bases, with 9 bases left in between. The CDR3 here is CASSLGTPAGELFF. CDR3 nucleotide sequence: TGCGCCAGCAGCTTGGGGACTCCGGCCGGGGAGCTGTTTTTT.

This clone was detected ten times or more. The V and J genes are TRBV6-4 and TRBJ2-1; 10 bases agree with TRBD2. The CDR3 has 16 residues. Germline trimming cut 0 bases from V and 6 bases from J; bases unmatched to any gene: 5. Germline V CDR1 and CDR2: MRHNA, SNTAGT. The CDR3 sequence is CASSDSAASGSNEQFF. The CDR3 bases are TGTGCCAGCAGTGACTCTGCGGCTAGCGGGAGCAATGAGCAGTTCTTC.

The chain couples TRBV5-1 to TRBJ2-1, with TRBD2 matching over 8 bases. Germline loops: CDR1 SGHRS, CDR2 YFSETQ. The CDR3 loop spans 15 amino acids. Unmatched junction bases numbered 7, after V lost 3 bases and J lost 5 bases. The CDR3 coding sequence is TGCGCCAGCAGCTCCAGCGGGAGCTACGACAATGAGCAGTTCTTC. This codes for CASSSSGSYDNEQFF.

The chain joins TRBV30 to TRBJ2-7, with a weak D call TRBD2 (6 bases). The CDR3 runs to 13 residues. From germline, CDR1 is GTSNPN and CDR2 SVGIG (reference sequence). Trimming took 2 bases from V and 11 from J, leaving 19 bases between them. CDR3 sequence: CAWSMTGRGFEYF. As DNA, the CDR3 is TGTGCCTGGAGTATGACCGGGCGGGGCTTTGAGTACTTC.

The chain carries TRBV5-1 and TRBJ2-1, with TRBD1 identical over 8 bases. The germline gives CDR1 SGHRS, CDR2 YFSETQ. V lost 5 bases and J lost 4; bases outside the gene matches: 5. The CDR3 spans 14 residues. The CDR3: CASRADREYNEQFF. In DNA, the CDR3 is TGCGCCAGCAGAGCGGACAGGGAGTACAATGAGCAGTTCTTC.

The rearrangement links TRBV28 to TRBJ2-3; D perhaps matches TRBD2 (7 bases). The CDR3 has 15 residues. The germline gives CDR1 MDHEN, CDR2 SYDVKM. V dropped 3 bases and J dropped 2 bases, with 12 bases sitting between them. This chain's CDR3 is CASSFRGGDTDTQYF. As DNA, the CDR3 is TGTGCCAGCAGTTTTAGGGGGGGAGACACAGATACGCAGTATTTT.

The chain joins TRBV19 to TRBJ1-5, with TRBD1 as a possible D gene (6 bases). The V and J ends lost 4 bases and 3 bases respectively, with 13 bases between them. The length of the CDR3 is 15 residues. Germline CDR1 LNHDA, CDR2 SQIVND (reference sequence). CDR3 in DNA: TGTGCCAGTAGTACCAGACAGGACCTCAATCAGCCCCAGCATTTT. Its translation is CASSTRQDLNQPQHF.

This clone came up once. This chain links TRBV29-1 with TRBJ1-2; tentatively, D is TRBD1 (5 bases). Germline V gene lookup returns CDR1 SQVTM and CDR2 ANQGSEA. The CDR3 contains 10 residues. With 4 bases removed from V and 9 bases from J, the gap between germline ends came to 9 bases. The CDR3 nucleotides are TGCAGCGTTGCCCAGGGCAGCTACACCTTC. This translates into CSVAQGSYTF. Using reference TRBV29-1 and TRBJ1-2 for the parts outside the CDR3, the full variable domain is SAVISQKPSRDICQRGTSLTIQCQVDSQVTMMFWYRQQPGQSLTLIATANQGSEATYESGFVIDKFPISRPNLTFSTLTVSNMSPEDSSIYLCSVAQGSYTFGSGTRLTVV.

The chain carries TRBV2 and TRBJ2-2; 7 bases line up with TRBD1. The CDR3 consists of 16 residues. V shed 5 bases and J 1 base; nucleotides not matched to a gene: 7. CDR1 and CDR2 (germline): SNHLY, FYNNEI. CDR3 nucleotides: TGTGCCAGCAGTCTCACAGGACAGGTGAACACCGGGGAGCTGTTTTTT. Amino acids: CASSLTGQVNTGELFF.

CDR3 in amino acids: CASSIQDKKVQYF. For the CDR3, the DNA is TGTGCCAGCAGCATACAGGACAAGAAGGTCCAGTACTTC. The V call is TRBV7-2, the J call TRBJ2-5; tentatively, D is TRBD1 (5 bases). Trimming removed 5 bases from V and 10 bases from J, with 17 bases in between. The V gene's germline CDR1 is SGHTA and CDR2 FQGNSA. This CDR3 is built from 13 residues.

This clone turned up a few times. This chain uses TRBV6-5 with TRBJ1-1; tentative D call: TRBD1 (6 bases). Germline V gene sequence: CDR1 MNHEY, CDR2 SVGAGI. V gave up 6 bases and J gave up 0 bases, with 14 bases separating them. This CDR3 comprises 15 residues. CDR3 sequence: CASRLSGALNTEAFF. CDR3 bases: TGTGCCAGCAGGCTTTCAGGGGCACTGAACACTGAAGCTTTCTTT.